The 23 T cell receptor beta chains given below trace back to one sample, sequenced in a study of blood T cell repertoires in COVID-19. Method: immunoSEQ multiplex PCR; TCRdb's copy keeps in-frame clones and lacks some. The sample consists of about 63,000 clones, 80% to 90% of them appearing once. The sample consisted of PBMCs or T cells enriched from blood (not recorded which). These receptors were taken from a middle-aged woman with acute COVID-19.

The chain links TRBV5-1 to TRBJ2-1; 8 bases fit TRBD2. This CDR3 comprises 17 residues. Germline V gene data show CDR1 as SGHRS and CDR2 as YFSETQ. The trim removed 1 base at V and 7 bases at J, leaving 13 bases unmatched. The CDR3: CASSLTVAAGGRNEQFF. The DNA for the CDR3 is TGCGCCAGCAGCTTGACGGTAGCGGCGGGGGGTAGGAATGAGCAGTTCTTC.

The chain couples TRBV18 to TRBJ1-5, with 7 bases aligning to TRBD1. CDR3 size: 14 residues. CDR1 and CDR2 from the germline V gene are KGHSH and LQKENI. Germline trimming cut 5 bases from V and 6 bases from J; bases unmatched to any gene: 7. DNA for the CDR3: TGTGCCAGCTCAGTAGACAGGGCTGCTCAGCCCCAGCATTTT. Amino acids: CASSVDRAAQPQHF.

V gene TRBV10-3 combines with J gene TRBJ2-7, with D possibly TRBD2 on 5 matching bases. V was shortened by 6 bases and J by 3 bases, with 15 bases between the two germline ends. Germline-derived CDR1 and CDR2 are ENHRY and SYGVKD. This CDR3 spans 14 amino acids. CDR3 protein: CAISLLEDHYEQYF. The CDR3 DNA sequence: TGTGCCATCAGCCTACTAGAGGATCACTACGAGCAGTACTTC.

The V gene is TRBV7-3, the J gene TRBJ2-3, with TRBD2 matching over 11 bases. V dropped 5 bases and J dropped 3; count of bases not matched to a gene: 4. The CDR3 contains 15 residues. CDR1 is SGHTA and CDR2 is FQGTGA in the germline V gene. The CDR3 loop is CASSRIAGGTDTQYF. The CDR3 DNA reads as TGTGCCAGCAGCCGTATAGCGGGGGGGACAGATACGCAGTATTTT.

The chain has TRBV5-1 and TRBJ2-5; 11 bases align to TRBD1. Looked up from germline, CDR1 is SGHRS and CDR2 is YFSETQ. This CDR3 is 15 amino acids long. V lost 2 bases and J lost 6; bases outside the gene matches: 6. CDR3 region: CASSFRDRGYQTQYF. In DNA, the CDR3 is TGCGCCAGCAGCTTCCGGGACAGGGGGTATCAGACCCAGTACTTC.

The genes are TRBV20-1 and TRBJ2-7, with 9 positions matching TRBD2. V was clipped by 3 bases and J by 4 bases; unmatched bases: 10. Germline loops: CDR1 DFQATT, CDR2 SNEGSKA (reference sequence). The CDR3 spans 15 residues. The chain's CDR3 is CSASRPLAGPYEQYF. The CDR3 nucleotides are TGCAGTGCTAGTCGCCCCCTAGCGGGGCCTTACGAGCAGTACTTC.

This clone is classed as medium-sized. The chain has TRBV6-1 and TRBJ2-7, with 11 bases fitting TRBD2. The CDR3 loop spans 15 amino acids. Germline V gives CDR1 MNHNS, CDR2 SASEGT. Trimming cost V 1 base and J 2 bases; bases outside gene matches: 1. The chain's CDR3 is CASSEELAGAYEQYF. DNA of the CDR3: TGTGCCAGCAGTGAAGAACTAGCGGGAGCCTACGAGCAGTACTTC.

The chain recombines TRBV2 with TRBJ2-1, with 11 bases lining up with TRBD2. This CDR3 has 15 residues. With 9 bases clipped from V and 4 bases from J, the junction kept 8 bases outside the gene matches. Per germline, CDR1 SNHLY and CDR2 FYNNEI. The CDR3 DNA is TGTGCCAGTACTCGACTAGCGGGGTTGTACAATGAGCAGTTCTTC. This sequence encodes CASTRLAGLYNEQFF.

The rearrangement joins TRBV12-5 to TRBJ1-1, with 7 bases fitting TRBD1. In germline, CDR1 is LGHNT, CDR2 FRNRAP. The CDR3 contains 13 residues. V was clipped by 5 bases and J by 4 bases; unmatched bases: 4. CDR3 loop: CASGHPGGTEAFF. CDR3 DNA sequence: TGTGCTAGTGGTCACCCAGGGGGCACTGAAGCTTTCTTT.

The rearrangement uses TRBV7-9 and TRBJ1-1; 9 nucleotides align to TRBD1. The junction had 8 bases not matched to a gene; V was cut back by 2 bases and J by 7 bases. This CDR3 is built from 15 residues. CDR1 is SEHNR, CDR2 FQNEAQ, per germline (reference sequence). CDR3 sequence (DNA): TGTGCCAGCAGCTTAACAGGGGGCAGAGTTGGTGAAGCTTTCTTT. This translates into CASSLTGGRVGEAFF.

This sequence joins TRBV5-1 and TRBJ2-7; 7 positions match TRBD1. Germline V CDR1 and CDR2: SGHRS, YFSETQ. The CDR3 runs to 14 residues. With V trimmed by 1 base and J by 3 bases, 4 bases remained unmatched. DNA of the CDR3: TGCGCCAGCAGCTTGACAGGGGTTATCTACGAGCAGTACTTC. Translation gives CASSLTGVIYEQYF.

The CDR3 loop reads CASSVSGTGNTEAFF. DNA of the CDR3: TGTGCCAGCAGCGTAAGCGGGACAGGAAACACTGAAGCTTTCTTT. The V and J genes are TRBV9 and TRBJ1-1, with 8 nucleotides matching TRBD1. The CDR3 contains 15 residues. V lost 1 base to trimming and J lost 2 bases; unmatched junction nucleotides: 4. Per the germline V gene, CDR1 is SGDLS and CDR2 is YYNGEE.

V is TRBV27 and J is TRBJ1-1, with D possibly TRBD1 on 5 matching bases. The CDR3 extends over 14 amino acids. Looked up from germline, CDR1 is MNHEY and CDR2 is SMNVEV (reference sequence). V lost 6 bases, J lost 0 bases, and 11 bases lay in between. In nucleotides, the CDR3 is TGTGCCAGCAGACCCACAGGCATGAACACTGAAGCTTTCTTT. It encodes CASRPTGMNTEAFF.

V is TRBV6-4 and J is TRBJ2-7, with TRBD2 matching 13 bases. Unmatched junction bases numbered 11, after V lost 3 bases and J lost 0 bases. The germline V gene encodes CDR1 MRHNA and CDR2 SNTAGT. The CDR3 sequence is 19 residues long. The CDR3: CASSEIIGTSGASSYEQYV. CDR3 bases: TGTGCCAGCAGTGAGATTATCGGGACTAGCGGGGCCAGCTCCTACGAGCAGTACGTC.

V and J are TRBV21-1 and TRBJ1-4; TRBD1, the table's D call, lacks a check against the DNA. TRBV21-1 constitutes a pseudogene. The CDR3 spans 16 residues. The CDR3 DNA is TGTGCCAGCATCCTCTTTCCGGGACAGGGTAGTGAAAAACTGTTTTTT. It codes for CASILFPGQGSEKLFF.

This clone has more than one count but fewer than ten. The rearrangement joins TRBV5-1 to TRBJ1-1; 9 bases align to TRBD1. Germline lookup yields CDR1 SGHRS and CDR2 YFSETQ. The CDR3 contains 15 residues. V shed 7 bases, J shed 0 bases, and the junction held 7 bases outside the gene matches. CDR3 bases: TGCGCCAGCTCGCGACAGGGGGATATGAACACTGAAGCTTTCTTT. Translated: CASSRQGDMNTEAFF. Supplemented by reference TRBV5-1 and TRBJ1-1, the full variable domain reads KAGVTQTPRYLIKTRGQQVTLSCSPISGHRSVSWYQQTPGQGLQFLFEYFSETQRNKGNFPGRFSGRQFSNSRSEMNVSTLELGDSALYLCASSRQGDMNTEAFFGQGTRLTVV.

This clone was seen a single time. The chain carries TRBV9 and TRBJ2-1, with TRBD2 matching 13 bases. Per the germline V gene, CDR1 is SGDLS and CDR2 is YYNGEE. V was pared by 0 bases and J by 7 bases, with 4 bases of the junction left unmatched. The CDR3 loop spans 16 amino acids. The CDR3 reads CASSVGLAGGRNEQFF. The CDR3 bases are TGTGCCAGCAGCGTAGGACTAGCGGGGGGCAGGAATGAGCAGTTCTTC.

The chain employs TRBV28 and TRBJ2-1; the match to TRBD2 covers 7 bases. Germline V CDR1 and CDR2: MDHEN, SYDVKM. After removal of 2 bases from V and 6 bases from J, the junction contained 7 bases not matched to a gene. The CDR3 contains 15 residues. CDR3: CASSLGLAVRNEQFF. CDR3 coding DNA: TGTGCCAGCAGTTTAGGGCTAGCGGTACGCAATGAGCAGTTCTTC.

This chain uses TRBV7-2 with TRBJ2-5; 14 nucleotides agree with TRBD2. This CDR3 has 16 residues. Germline values: CDR1 SGHTA, CDR2 FQGNSA. V shed 5 bases and J 4 bases; nucleotides not matched to a gene: 6. CDR3 protein: CASSPGTSGSRETQYF. CDR3 bases: TGTGCCAGCAGCCCCGGGACTAGCGGGAGTAGAGAGACCCAGTACTTC.

The V and J genes are TRBV6-5 and TRBJ1-1; D unclear. This CDR3 spans 12 amino acids. Germline CDR1 and CDR2: MNHEY and SVGAGI. With 9 bases removed from V and 8 bases from J, the gap between germline ends came to 16 bases. The CDR3 nucleotides read TGTGCCAGTCCCGGTGGTAGTTTAGAAGCTTTCTTT. Protein: CASPGGSLEAFF.

This chain uses TRBV7-2 with TRBJ2-7; D possibly corresponds to TRBD2 (5 bases). The CDR3 consists of 14 residues. Trimming took 2 bases from V and 3 from J, leaving 11 bases between them. Looked up from germline, CDR1 is SGHTA and CDR2 is FQGNSA. The CDR3 DNA reads TGTGCCAGCAGCTTAACCGACGCGGGCTACGAGCAGTACTTC. Translation: CASSLTDAGYEQYF.

The rearrangement uses TRBV19 and TRBJ2-3, with D possibly being TRBD2 (5 bases). This CDR3 is built from 14 residues. Germline CDR1 reads LNHDA; CDR2 reads SQIVND (reference sequence). The DNA of the CDR3 is TGTGTCACAACGGGGAACGGGAACACAGATACGCAGTATTTT. It specifies CVTTGNGNTDTQYF.

The chain employs TRBV7-8 and TRBJ1-6; maybe TRBD1 (6 bases). The germline CDR1 and CDR2 sequences are SGHVS and FQNEAQ. Trimming took 1 base from V and 9 from J, leaving 13 bases between them. This CDR3 contains 15 residues. CDR3: CASSLVGGGSSPLHF. In nucleotides, the CDR3 is TGTGCCAGCAGCTTAGTTGGGGGCGGGAGTTCACCCCTCCACTTT.